This T cell receptor beta chain was identified during a study of T cells after yellow fever vaccination. Germline values: CDR1 SGHTS, CDR2 YDEGEE. Trimming pared 0 bases from V and 0 bases from J, leaving 9 bases between. This CDR3 has 16 amino acids. Each CDR3 protein is one row after TCRdb ran MiXCR on the 5' RACE reads. Among approximately 250,000 distinct CDR3 sequences, around 6.7% were seen once, and the ten largest hold 0.8% to 1.2%. The TCR sequence derives from a man younger than 40 who received the YFV17D yellow fever vaccine. This sample comprised CD4+ T cells sorted from PBMCs, obtained on the day of the yellow fever booster vaccination. The chain recombines TRBV5-8 with TRBJ2-2; D is unclear. CDR3 region: CASSLGRPANTGELFF. As DNA, the CDR3 is TGTGCCAGCAGCTTGGGTCGTCCCGCGAACACCGGGGAGCTGTTTTTT. Using reference TRBV5-8 and TRBJ2-2 for the parts outside the CDR3, the full variable domain is EAGVTQSPTHLIKTRGQQATLRCSPISGHTSVYWYQQALGLGLQFLLWYDEGEERNRGNFPPRFSGRQFPNYSSELNVNALELEDSALYLCASSLGRPANTGELFFGEGSRLTVL.